The 8 T cell receptor beta chains listed next were all sequenced from one sample in a study of cytomegalovirus exposure and HLA in healthy donors. Clones were read by immunoSEQ multiplex PCR, and TCRdb kept only the in-frame ones, dropping some. The sample shows approximately 270,000 clones, 90% of them seen only once. Sample: PBMCs. The receptors were gathered from a young woman in good health and CMV-seronegative.

V is TRBV6-6 and J is TRBJ2-1; D is ambiguous. Trimming removed 6 bases from V and 3 bases from J, with 18 bases in between. CDR1 and CDR2 (germline): MNHNY, SVGAGI (reference sequence). The CDR3 extends over 16 amino acids. CDR3: CASSSPPGIDYNEQFF. The CDR3 DNA sequence: TGTGCCAGCAGCTCGCCCCCGGGTATAGACTACAATGAGCAGTTCTTC.

The rearrangement joins TRBV7-8 to TRBJ2-7; TRBD2 aligns across 9 bases. This CDR3 has 14 amino acids. CDR1 and CDR2 (germline): SGHVS, FQNEAQ. V was clipped by 6 bases and J by 4 bases; unmatched bases: 7. This chain's CDR3 is CASRPRRGGYEQYF. In DNA, the CDR3 is TGTGCCAGCAGACCACGGCGGGGGGGGTACGAGCAGTACTTC. The whole variable domain, filled in from reference TRBV7-8 and TRBJ2-7, reads GAGVSQSPRYKVAKRGQDVALRCDPISGHVSLFWYQQALGQGPEFLTYFQNEAQLDKSGLPSDRFFAERPEGSVSTLKIQRTQQEDSAVYLCASRPRRGGYEQYFGPGTRLTVT.

This clone has just a few counts. The chain uses TRBV19 and TRBJ1-2; no reliable D call. The CDR3 runs 12 residues. CDR1 LNHDA and CDR2 SQIVND come from the germline V gene (reference sequence). The V end was cut by 7 bases, the J end by 6 bases, with 12 bases between. The CDR3 protein is CASTTKLHGYTF. The CDR3 coding sequence is TGTGCCAGTACCACGAAGCTGCATGGCTACACCTTC.

The chain links TRBV25-1 to TRBJ2-2; 7 nucleotides align to TRBD1. The length of the CDR3 is 15 residues. With 3 bases clipped from V and 4 bases from J, the junction kept 5 bases outside the gene matches. Germline V lookup: CDR1 MGHDK, CDR2 SYGVNS. In DNA form, the CDR3 reads TGTGCCAGCAGTGAGAGGGGACAGCCCACCGGGGAGCTGTTTTTT. Residues: CASSERGQPTGELFF. The full variable domain, rest sourced from reference TRBV25-1 and TRBJ2-2, is EADIYQTPRYLVIGTGKKITLECSQTMGHDKMYWYQQDPGMELHLIHYSYGVNSTEKGDLSSESTVSRIRTEHFPLTLESARPSHTSQYLCASSERGQPTGELFFGEGSRLTVL.

CDR3 DNA sequence: TGTGCCAGCAGAGAGGGTCGGATAGAGACCCAGTACTTC. Translation: CASREGRIETQYF. The genes are TRBV2 and TRBJ2-5; a possible D gene is TRBD2 (5 bases). Looked up from germline, CDR1 is SNHLY and CDR2 is FYNNEI. V dropped 6 bases and J dropped 4 bases, with 12 bases sitting between them. This CDR3 contains 13 residues.

The V gene is TRBV19, the J gene TRBJ1-5, with D maybe TRBD1 (5 bases). Germline loops: CDR1 LNHDA, CDR2 SQIVND (reference sequence). The CDR3 runs 13 residues. Deletions cut 7 bases from V and 3 bases from J, with 10 bases between. The CDR3, as DNA: TGTGCCAGTATTGGGGGGTACAATCAGCCCCAGCATTTT. This encodes CASIGGYNQPQHF.

V is TRBV7-2 and J is TRBJ2-7; 7 nucleotides agree with TRBD1. Germline loops: CDR1 SGHTA, CDR2 FQGNSA. The CDR3 loop spans 14 amino acids. With 5 bases clipped from V and 0 bases from J, the junction kept 4 bases outside the gene matches. The CDR3 nucleotides read TGTGCCAGCAGCAGGGGACAGCCCTCCTACGAGCAGTACTTC. Translating gives CASSRGQPSYEQYF.

The CDR3 coding sequence is TGTGCCAGCAGTTTAGGACTAGATTTGGGGACAGATACGCAGTATTTT. This sequence encodes CASSLGLDLGTDTQYF. The chain couples TRBV27 to TRBJ2-3; TRBD2 aligns across 7 bases. Looked up from germline, CDR1 is MNHEY and CDR2 is SMNVEV (reference sequence). V was clipped by 2 bases and J by 3 bases; unmatched bases: 8. The CDR3 runs 16 residues.